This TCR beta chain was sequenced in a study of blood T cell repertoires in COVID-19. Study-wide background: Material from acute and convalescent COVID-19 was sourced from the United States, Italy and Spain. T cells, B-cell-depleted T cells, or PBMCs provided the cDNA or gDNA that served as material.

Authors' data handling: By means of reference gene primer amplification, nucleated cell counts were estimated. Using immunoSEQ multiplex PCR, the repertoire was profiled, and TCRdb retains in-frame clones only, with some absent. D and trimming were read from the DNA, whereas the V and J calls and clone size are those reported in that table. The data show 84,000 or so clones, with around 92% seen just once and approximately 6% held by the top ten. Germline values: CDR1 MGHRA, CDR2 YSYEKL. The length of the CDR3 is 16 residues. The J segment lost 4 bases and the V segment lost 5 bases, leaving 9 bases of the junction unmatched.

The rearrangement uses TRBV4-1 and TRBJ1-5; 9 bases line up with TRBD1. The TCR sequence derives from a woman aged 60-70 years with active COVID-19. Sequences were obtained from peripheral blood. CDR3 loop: CASSYSWTGVNQPQHF. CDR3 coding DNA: TGCGCCAGCAGCTATAGTTGGACAGGGGTGAATCAGCCCCAGCATTTT.